This T cell receptor (beta chain) was identified during a study of blood T cell repertoires in COVID-19. For the study at large: Acute-phase and convalescent COVID-19 samples originated in the United States, Italy and Spain. In each case, the material was cDNA or gDNA derived from T cells, B-cell-depleted T cells, or PBMCs.

Libraries were prepared by immunoSEQ multiplex PCR; TCRdb keeps only in-frame clonotypes and omits some of them. The sample has 240,000 or so clones; about 80% are singletons. The clonotype comes from a man aged 25-40 years who had recovered from COVID-19. Sequencing was done on a sample of peripheral blood.

Written as DNA, the CDR3 is TGTGCCAGCAGCGCGGGACAGGCAAATTCACCCCTCCACTTT. Its translation is CASSAGQANSPLHF. The chain employs TRBV5-4 and TRBJ1-6; 8 positions match TRBD1. CDR1 and CDR2 (germline): SGHNT, YYREEE (reference sequence). The CDR3 is made up of 14 amino acids. The V segment lost 4 bases and the J segment 7 bases; nucleotides outside the gene matches: 4. The full variable domain, in which reference TRBV5-4 and TRBJ1-6 provide the parts outside the CDR3, is ETGVTQSPTHLIKTRGQQVTLRCSSQSGHNTVSWYQQALGQGPQFIFQYYREEENGRGNFPPRFSGLQFPNYSSELNVNALELDDSALYLCASSAGQANSPLHFGNGTRLTVT.